These T cell receptor beta chains were read from a single sample in a study of metastatic and nonmetastatic thyroid tumors. TCRdb re-clonotyped the PCR reads through MiXCR. The sample contains under 5,500 clones, around 23% of which appear only once. Material: adjacent normal tissue. The origin of the receptors is a female donor with papillary thyroid cancer or a benign thyroid nodule (not recorded which). Some clones in this sample may be carry-over from other donors' samples. The CDR3 runs from the conserved cysteine through the conserved F or W. The order of the fields is clone size, V gene, CDR3 protein. Only some rows state a clone size, as once, few, many or a class for expanded clones.

- TRBV7-9 CVTPPGRPGNTIYF
many TRBV4-2 CASSPPYGTSGTESSYEQYF
few TRBV2 CASKGGLLGSPLHF
few TRBV2 CASFVGGLNEQFF
- TRBV11-2 CASSSNSPSEQYF
medium-sized TRBV28 CASLEASGNHYEQYF
few TRBV6-2/TRBV6-3 CASSPIRDTDTEAFF
few TRBV10-3 CAISEWTGHFYEQYF
few TRBV29-1 CSAGGDLRFSYNEQFF
few TRBV6-1 CASSLGGWHEQYF
- TRBV11-2 CASSLGELLTSTDTQYF
large TRBV11-3 CASSPRPRTGGLNAEAFF
- TRBV7-8 CASSRGTDTQYF
medium-sized TRBV11-2 CASSSLWGGTDTQYF
- TRBV5-1 CASSLRAGRASTDTQYF
large TRBV6-5 CASSYSGRGGNTIYF
- TRBV6-5 CASSYSWTGNPNYGYTF
large TRBV6-2/TRBV6-3 CASSRDSYINTEAFF
- TRBV7-8 CASSFLAGLGNEQFF
medium-sized TRBV30 CAWNRDRVFYTF
many TRBV20-1 CSAGRGVYEQYF
few TRBV12-3/TRBV12-4 CASSPRDSPLHF
- TRBV7-3 CASSPGQTSGDGYTF
- TRBV2 CASRVQGSYEQYF
- TRBV9 CASSVDITGGSGEQFF
- TRBV20-1 CSARAGGSGNTIYF
medium-sized TRBV6-1 CASSKSLGLDSGQPQHF
medium-sized TRBV20-1 CSARDGGSVGGHTIYF
few TRBV2 CASRDGQGVDTQYF
- TRBV11-2 CASSLDLTSPLHF
few TRBV2 CASRLHYEQYF
- TRBV2 CASSDRPWGTEAFF
- TRBV30 CASSRQGGYGYTF
medium-sized TRBV18 CASSVDRGREQYF
medium-sized TRBV6-2/TRBV6-3 CASSSRDWKQFF
few TRBV28 CASSSTGTVGYTF
- TRBV12-3/TRBV12-4 CASSLPPVTEAFF
- TRBV6-1 CASSDARAGCYINQPQHF
medium-sized TRBV28 CASVGADRSYEQYF
medium-sized TRBV2 CASSPGLAGVDTQYF
few TRBV6-1 CASSWTGSGNTIYF
many TRBV4-1 CASSQDRRLFYEQYF
- TRBV28 CASGISADYEQYF
few TRBV2 CASTGYLSTGELFF
- TRBV5-1 CASSLLGLVQETQYF
medium-sized TRBV5-5 CASSMRTGQNTGELFF
few TRBV19 CASRFRQGNTGELFF
- TRBV7-2 CASSLVPAETYEQYF